Below, 4 T cell receptor beta chains from the same sample are listed, as sequenced in a study of response to subunit inactivated influenza vaccine. A single record per CDR3 protein comes from TCRdb applying MiXCR to the RT-PCR reads. The sample has approximately 530,000 distinct CDR3 sequences, 6% to 9% seen once; the top ten hold approximately 12%. This material consisted of PBMCs from blood, taken less than 25 months after vaccination. The receptors shown here come from a man aged 50-75 years who received an inactivated influenza vaccine.

The chain's CDR3 is CASSQGRGAGQPQHF. In DNA form, the CDR3 reads TGTGCCAGCAGCCAAGGGAGGGGAGCGGGCCAGCCCCAGCATTTT. The gene calls are TRBV3-1 and TRBJ1-5, with D possibly TRBD1 on 5 matching bases. The CDR3 totals 15 residues. Between the trimmed V and J ends, which lost 1 base and 7 bases, there was a span of 14 bases. Germline V CDR1 and CDR2: LGHDT, YNNKEL (reference sequence).

The chain recombines TRBV15 with TRBJ2-3; D possibly uses TRBD1 or TRBD2 (5 bases each). The germline CDR1 and CDR2 sequences are LNHNV and YYDKDF (reference sequence). The V gene lost 3 bases and the J gene lost 1 base, with 17 bases spanning the gap. The CDR3 has 17 residues. CDR3: CATSSVSWGSRTDTQYF. DNA for the CDR3: TGTGCCACCAGCAGCGTAAGCTGGGGGTCCCGCACAGATACGCAGTATTTT.

This clonotype came up many times. The chain employs TRBV7-2 and TRBJ2-7; 10 nucleotides align to TRBD1. After removal of 4 bases from V and 4 bases from J, the junction contained 10 bases not matched to a gene. Germline V gene data show CDR1 as SGHTA and CDR2 as FQGNSA. This CDR3 is built from 16 residues. The CDR3 reads CASSSFRDRGLYEQYF. The CDR3 DNA sequence: TGTGCCAGCAGCTCTTTTCGGGACAGGGGCCTTTACGAGCAGTACTTC.

The chain carries TRBV18 and TRBJ1-3, with D perhaps matching TRBD1 (5 bases). Germline CDR1 and CDR2: KGHSH and LQKENI. This CDR3 region has 16 residues. Trimming took off 3 bases at V and 0 bases at J, with 12 bases between the two ends. CDR3 DNA sequence: TGTGCCAGCTCACCTCGGGACGTCGTCTCTGGAAACACCATATATTTT. Its translation is CASSPRDVVSGNTIYF.